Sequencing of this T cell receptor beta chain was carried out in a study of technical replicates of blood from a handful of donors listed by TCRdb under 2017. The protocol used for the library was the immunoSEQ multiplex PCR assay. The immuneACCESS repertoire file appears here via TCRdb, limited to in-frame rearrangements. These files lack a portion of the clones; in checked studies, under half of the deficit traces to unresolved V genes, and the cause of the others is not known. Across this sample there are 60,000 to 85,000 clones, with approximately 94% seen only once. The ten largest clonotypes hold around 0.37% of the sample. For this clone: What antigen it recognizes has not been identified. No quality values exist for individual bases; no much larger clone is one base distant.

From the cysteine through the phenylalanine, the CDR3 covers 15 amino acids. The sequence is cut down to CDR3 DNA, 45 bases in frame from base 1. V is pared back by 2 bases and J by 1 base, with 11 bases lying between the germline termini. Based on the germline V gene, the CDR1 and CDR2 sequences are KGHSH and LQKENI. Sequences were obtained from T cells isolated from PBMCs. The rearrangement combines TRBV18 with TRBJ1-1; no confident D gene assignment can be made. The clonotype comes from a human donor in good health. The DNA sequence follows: TGTGCCAGCTCACCAGGCCCCGGAGGGAACACTGAAGCTTTCTTT. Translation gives CASSPGPGGNTEAFF.